One and the same sample provided the 31 T cell receptor beta chains below, sequenced in a study of Graves' ophthalmopathy and Graves' hyperthyroidism. The sequenced template was RNA, covering the TCR beta CDR3 region. Investigators did first-round RT-PCR with HTBI primers, then second-round multiplex PCR. TCRdb re-derived calls from the multiplex PCR reads in MiXCR, one entry per CDR3 protein. The table lists a few hundred thousand distinct CDR3 sequences, 18% of them singletons. The sample taken for sequencing was peripheral blood. The receptors stem from a woman aged 18 to 35 with Graves' ophthalmopathy.

The V gene is TRBV2, the J gene TRBJ1-5; possibly TRBD1 for D (5 bases). Germline V gene sequence: CDR1 SNHLY, CDR2 FYNNEI. Trimming shortened V by 2 bases and J by 7 bases, and 12 bases separated the two germline ends. This CDR3 has 14 amino acids. In nucleotides, the CDR3 is TGTGCCAGCAGTGAATGGGGCCTAAGGCAGCCCCAGCATTTT. This codes for CASSEWGLRQPQHF.

The table lists this clonotype with many counts. This chain's CDR3 is CASSWINSNQPQHF. The CDR3 coding sequence is TGTGCCAGCAGCTGGATAAATAGCAATCAGCCCCAGCATTTT. J is TRBJ1-5 and V is TRBV6-2 or TRBV6-3; no clear D. The germline V and J ends were trimmed by 6 bases and 0 bases, with 9 bases remaining between them. Germline V gene data show CDR1 as MNHEY and CDR2 as SVGEGT. This CDR3 is 14 amino acids long.

Many counts were recorded for this clonotype. The rearrangement links TRBV6-5 to TRBJ1-6; TRBD1 aligns across 8 bases. The CDR3 covers 17 residues. Germline CDR1 reads MNHEY; CDR2 reads SVGAGI. Losses at the gene ends were 0 bases for V and 5 bases for J; bases not matched to a gene: 6. The CDR3 sequence: CASSYSFGQGHNSPLHF. The CDR3 coding sequence is TGTGCCAGCAGTTACTCATTCGGACAGGGACATAATTCACCCCTCCACTTT.

Many counts were recorded for this clonotype. This sequence joins TRBV6-5 and TRBJ2-5; no clear D gene. V was pared by 0 bases and J by 5 bases, with 13 bases between. The CDR3 is 15 amino acids. Germline loops: CDR1 MNHEY, CDR2 SVGAGI. CDR3 region: CASSYSMLVRETQYF. The CDR3 region has the DNA TGTGCCAGCAGTTACTCGATGCTAGTTCGGGAGACCCAGTACTTC.

This chain connects TRBV6-2 or TRBV6-3 to TRBJ1-1; weak D call: TRBD1 (6 bases). This CDR3 has 16 amino acids. Germline V gives CDR1 MNHEY, CDR2 SVGEGT. The germline V and J ends were trimmed by 2 bases and 2 bases, with 15 bases remaining between them. CDR3 residues: CASSYRRTEINTEAFF. The CDR3 nucleotides are TGTGCCAGCAGTTACAGGAGGACAGAGATAAACACTGAAGCTTTCTTT.

This clonotype was recorded many times. One end of the junction is discordant with germline, which a read error may explain. The chain couples TRBV7-9 to TRBJ2-7; D might be TRBD1 or TRBD2, each matching 6 bases. The CDR3 is made up of 13 amino acids. Germline-derived CDR1 and CDR2 are SEHNR and FQNEAQ (reference sequence). The CDR3 spells CASSGGDIAIFLF. The CDR3 DNA reads TGTGCCAGCAGCGGAGGGGACATAGCCATTTTCCTTTTC. The entire variable domain, with the rest obtained from reference TRBV7-9 and TRBJ2-7, is as follows: DTGVSQNPRHKITKRGQNVTFRCDPISEHNRLYWYRQTLGQGPEFLTYFQNEAQLEKSRLLSDRFSAERPKGSFSTLEIQRTEQGDSAMYLCASSGGDIAIFLFGPGTRLTVT.

The CDR3 loop is CASSSGRIQYF. CDR3 nucleotide sequence: TGTGCCAGCAGCTCGGGGAGGATTCAGTACTTC. The chain has TRBV11-3 and TRBJ2-4; D possibly corresponds to TRBD2 (6 bases). CDR3 length equals 11 residues. CDR1 and CDR2 from the germline V gene are SGHNT and YENEEA. Deletions cut 4 bases from V and 10 bases from J, with 8 bases between.

This clonotype has a count of ten or more. The gene calls are TRBV6-1 and TRBJ2-2; TRBD2 is a possible D gene (6 bases). Germline V gene data show CDR1 as MNHNS and CDR2 as SASEGT. V lost 6 bases and J lost 7, with 15 bases in between. The CDR3 spans 14 residues. CDR3 residues: CASRTAFGGGELFF. Here the CDR3 DNA reads TGTGCCAGCAGGACAGCCTTCGGGGGCGGGGAGCTGTTTTTT.

V and J are TRBV29-1 and TRBJ2-5; the D gene is possibly TRBD2 (5 bases). The germline V gene encodes CDR1 SQVTM and CDR2 ANQGSEA. V shed 8 bases and J shed 1 base, with 11 bases lying between them. The CDR3 extends over 12 amino acids. The CDR3 sequence is CSSRRGQETQYF. The CDR3 region has the DNA TGCAGCTCTCGACGGGGCCAAGAGACCCAGTACTTC.

The chain carries TRBV27 and TRBJ2-5; the D gene is possibly TRBD1 (6 bases). The CDR3 spans 16 residues. Trimming stripped 4 bases from V and 5 bases from J, with 20 bases between. Germline CDR1 and CDR2: MNHEY and SMNVEV (reference sequence). CDR3 region: CASSSITGTEGETQYF. The DNA of the CDR3 is TGTGCCAGCAGTTCCATAACAGGGACCGAAGGGGAGACCCAGTACTTC.

The V call is TRBV6-1, the J call TRBJ2-7, with 9 bases lining up with TRBD1. The CDR3 extends over 16 amino acids. J was trimmed by 6 bases and V by 2 bases; bases with no gene match: 11. The germline CDR1 and CDR2 sequences are MNHNS and SASEGT. The CDR3, as DNA: TGTGCCAGCAGTGAAATACCGGGACAGGGCCCCCGCGAGCAGTACTTC. Amino acid sequence: CASSEIPGQGPREQYF.

This clonotype was seen many times. The chain joins TRBV30 to TRBJ1-1, with D possibly matching TRBD1 (6 bases). Germline CDR1 reads GTSNPN; CDR2 reads SVGIG (reference sequence). The CDR3 has 16 residues. The V gene lost 1 base and the J gene lost 1 base, with 16 bases spanning the gap. The CDR3 nucleotides are TGTGCCTGGAGTGGAGGACCGGGGGGCCAGAACACTGAAGCTTTCTTT. Protein sequence: CAWSGGPGGQNTEAFF.

This clonotype was seen just once. V is TRBV28 and J is TRBJ2-7, with a tentative D call TRBD2 (6 bases). This CDR3 has 11 residues. V was shortened by 4 bases and J by 6 bases, with 7 bases between the two germline ends. The germline V gene has CDR1 MDHEN and CDR2 SYDVKM. Here the CDR3 DNA reads TGTGCCAGCAGTTGGGGAGGCGAGCAGTACTTC. It translates to CASSWGGEQYF.

This clonotype was found many times. The rearrangement links TRBV25-1 to TRBJ2-5; D is undetermined. This CDR3 comprises 13 residues. V shed 2 bases and J shed 9 bases, with 13 bases lying between them. CDR1 and CDR2 from the germline V gene are MGHDK and SYGVNS. CDR3: CASSERQARSQYF. The CDR3 nucleotides read TGTGCCAGCAGTGAACGGCAAGCCAGATCCCAGTACTTC.

This clonotype occurred many times. Given a much more abundant clone one base away, this may be a read error. The chain couples TRBV12-3 or TRBV12-4 to TRBJ1-5, with D hard to call. V shed 3 bases and J shed 9 bases, with 21 bases lying between them. This CDR3 is built from 16 residues. CDR3 bases: TGTGCCAGCAGTTTCCACCGGACCCCGGCGTTCGGGCCCCAGCATTTT. Its protein is CASSFHRTPAFGPQHF.

This clonotype was detected many times. The chain links TRBV7-2 to TRBJ2-7, with D perhaps given as TRBD1 or TRBD2 (7 bases each). Deletions cut 5 bases from V and 2 bases from J, with 16 bases between. Germline V gives CDR1 SGHTA, CDR2 FQGNSA. This CDR3 region has 15 residues. This CDR3 reads CASSPWGGTAYEQYF. The CDR3 DNA follows: TGTGCCAGCAGCCCCTGGGGGGGGACAGCCTACGAGCAGTACTTC.

This clonotype has at least ten counts. V and J are TRBV5-6 and TRBJ2-4; TRBD2 is a possible D gene (5 bases). V was pared by 3 bases and J by 4 bases, with 17 bases between. This CDR3 spans 16 amino acids. CDR1 and CDR2 from the germline V gene are SGHDT and YYEEEE. The CDR3 region is CASSSTGSPTKNIQYF. The CDR3 DNA sequence: TGTGCCAGCAGCTCCACGGGATCACCCACTAAAAACATTCAGTACTTC.

The chain links TRBV6-2 or TRBV6-3 to TRBJ1-2, with D hard to call. Germline assignment: CDR1 MNHEY and CDR2 SVGEGT. Trimming removed 6 bases from V and 5 bases from J, with 4 bases in between. The CDR3 is made up of 10 amino acids. The CDR3 coding sequence is TGTGCCAGCAGCCAGTATGGCTACACCTTC. It encodes CASSQYGYTF.

The sample holds many counts of this clonotype. The rearrangement uses TRBV7-8 and TRBJ2-5; TRBD1 agrees at 8 bases. Per germline, CDR1 SGHVS and CDR2 FQNEAQ. The CDR3 is 17 amino acids. Unmatched junction bases numbered 17, after V lost 5 bases and J lost 6 bases. In nucleotides, the CDR3 is TGTGCCAGCAGCCCAACCCGGACAGGGCAGACCAGTAAGACCCAGTACTTC. Its translation is CASSPTRTGQTSKTQYF.

This clonotype was seen many times. This chain connects TRBV6-5 to TRBJ1-1; D is perhaps TRBD1 (5 bases). Between the trimmed V and J ends, which lost 8 bases and 5 bases, there was a span of 18 bases. From germline, CDR1 is MNHEY and CDR2 SVGAGI. The CDR3 spans 14 residues. CDR3 region: CASGKGPEGTEAFF. In DNA, the CDR3 is TGTGCCAGCGGAAAGGGCCCGGAGGGGACTGAAGCTTTCTTT.

This clonotype occurred many times. V and J are TRBV5-1 and TRBJ2-2; TRBD1 is a possible D gene (7 bases). This CDR3 has 14 residues. CDR1 SGHRS and CDR2 YFSETQ come from the germline V gene. The V and J ends lost 3 bases and 5 bases respectively, with 11 bases between them. Here the CDR3 reads CASSWTGGTGELFF. The CDR3 DNA reads TGCGCCAGCAGCTGGACAGGAGGGACCGGGGAGCTGTTTTTT.

The V and J genes are TRBV12-3 or TRBV12-4 and TRBJ1-1, with a weak D call TRBD1 (5 bases). V lost 7 bases to trimming and J lost 4 bases, with 16 bases between them. This CDR3 region has 14 residues. This CDR3 reads CASTLGEVGTEAFF. The CDR3 DNA sequence: TGTGCCAGCACCCTGGGGGAGGTGGGCACTGAAGCTTTCTTT.

This clonotype was found many times. J is TRBJ1-1 and V is TRBV6-2 or TRBV6-3; the D gene is possibly TRBD1 (5 bases). Trimming took off 11 bases at V and 3 bases at J, with 19 bases between the two ends. CDR3 size: 14 residues. Germline loops: CDR1 MNHEY, CDR2 SVGEGT. CDR3: CAAGGITGDTEAFF. The CDR3 bases are TGTGCCGCCGGAGGGATTACGGGGGACACTGAAGCTTTCTTT.

The sample holds a few counts of this clonotype. V is TRBV30 and J is TRBJ1-1; 11 bases align to TRBD1. The CDR3 contains 13 residues. CDR1 and CDR2 from the germline V gene are GTSNPN and SVGIG (reference sequence). V lost 2 bases and J lost 6; bases outside the gene matches: 2. CDR3 in DNA: TGTGCCTGGAGTCTGGGACAGGGGGCTGAAGCTTTCTTT. It is translated as CAWSLGQGAEAFF.

The table lists this clonotype with many counts. The CDR3 loop reads CSAIFLSGGAYEQYF. The CDR3 DNA reads as TGCAGTGCTATCTTTCTTAGCGGGGGGGCCTACGAGCAGTACTTC. The rearrangement joins TRBV20-1 to TRBJ2-7, with 11 bases matching TRBD2. V trimming: 4 bases; J trimming: 2 bases; junction bases outside the gene matches: 7. Germline values: CDR1 DFQATT, CDR2 SNEGSKA (reference sequence). The CDR3 length is 15 residues.

The table lists this clonotype with many counts. This chain links TRBV6-1 with TRBJ2-7; the D gene is possibly TRBD2 (6 bases). This CDR3 has 15 residues. From germline, CDR1 is MNHNS and CDR2 SASEGT. V was pared by 0 bases and J by 7 bases, with 16 bases between. CDR3 region: CASSEAGRGAGEQYF. The CDR3 DNA reads as TGTGCCAGCAGTGAAGCGGGAAGAGGTGCGGGAGAGCAGTACTTC.

In this sample, this clonotype turned up many times. The V call is TRBV9, the J call TRBJ2-7, with 11 bases lining up with TRBD1. With V trimmed by 4 bases and J by 7 bases, 7 bases remained unmatched. The CDR3 has 14 residues. CDR1 SGDLS and CDR2 YYNGEE come from the germline V gene. CDR3 loop: CASSFGQGAGEQYF. The CDR3 DNA follows: TGTGCCAGCAGCTTTGGACAGGGGGCGGGGGAGCAGTACTTC. Complete variable domain (other parts from reference TRBV9 and TRBJ2-7): DSGVTQTPKHLITATGQRVTLRCSPRSGDLSVYWYQQSLDQGLQFLIQYYNGEERAKGNILERFSAQQFPDLHSELNLSSLELGDSALYFCASSFGQGAGEQYFGPGTRLTVT.

Many counts were recorded for this clonotype. The CDR3 region has the DNA TGTGCCAGCAGAGGGGAGGGGAACGAGCAGTACTTC. It specifies CASRGEGNEQYF. The chain is built from TRBV28 and TRBJ2-7, with TRBD2 matching 7 bases. This CDR3 has 12 residues. V was clipped by 6 bases and J by 5 bases; unmatched bases: 4. The germline V gene encodes CDR1 MDHEN and CDR2 SYDVKM.

This clonotype was seen repeatedly, ten times or more. The chain has TRBV20-1 and TRBJ1-1; 9 bases agree with TRBD1. The length of the CDR3 is 15 residues. In germline, CDR1 is DFQATT, CDR2 SNEGSKA (reference sequence). J gave up 1 base and V 5 bases, and 8 bases lay outside the gene matches. CDR3 bases: TGCAGTGCTTTCCCTCCGGGACAGGGGAACACTGAAGCTTTCTTT. The encoded protein is CSAFPPGQGNTEAFF.

The CDR3 DNA reads as TGCAGTGCTAGGGGACAGTACTTC. It translates to CSARGQYF. This chain links TRBV20-1 with TRBJ2-7; D ambiguous. This CDR3 comprises 8 residues. Germline assignment: CDR1 DFQATT and CDR2 SNEGSKA (reference sequence). V lost 3 bases, J lost 10 bases, and 4 bases lay in between.

This clonotype occurred many times. The chain couples TRBV6-6 to TRBJ1-5, with a tentative D call TRBD1 (5 bases). The CDR3 extends over 14 amino acids. Germline CDR1 and CDR2: MNHNY and SVGAGI (reference sequence). V was cut by 6 bases and J by 1 base, with 10 bases left in between. In DNA form, the CDR3 reads TGTGCCAGCAGGGTTCGACAGAGCAATCAGCCCCAGCATTTT. Amino acid sequence: CASRVRQSNQPQHF.